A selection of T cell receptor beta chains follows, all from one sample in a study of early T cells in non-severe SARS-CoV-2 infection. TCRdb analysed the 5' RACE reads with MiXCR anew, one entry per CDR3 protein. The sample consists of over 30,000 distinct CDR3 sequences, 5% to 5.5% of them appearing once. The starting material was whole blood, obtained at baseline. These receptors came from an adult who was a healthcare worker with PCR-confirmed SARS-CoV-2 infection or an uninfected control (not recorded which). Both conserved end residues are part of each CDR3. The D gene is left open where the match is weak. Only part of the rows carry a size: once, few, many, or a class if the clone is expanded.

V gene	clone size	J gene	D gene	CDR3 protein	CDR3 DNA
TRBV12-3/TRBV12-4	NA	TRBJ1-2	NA	CASRAQGYYGYTF	TGTGCCAGCAGGGCACAGGGATACTATGGCTACACCTTC
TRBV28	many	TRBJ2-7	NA	CASRPTASEQYF	TGTGCCAGCAGGCCCACCGCTAGCGAGCAGTACTTC
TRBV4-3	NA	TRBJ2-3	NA	CASSQAGSRTSTDTQYF	TGCGCCAGCAGCCAAGCCGGATCCCGGACTTCCACAGATACGCAGTATTTT
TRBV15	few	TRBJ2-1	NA	CATSSASSYNEQFF	TGTGCCACCAGCAGTGCTTCGTCCTACAATGAGCAGTTCTTC
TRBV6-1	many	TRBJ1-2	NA	CASSNNRFSNYGYTF	TGTGCCAGCAGCAACAACAGGTTTTCGAACTATGGCTACACCTTC
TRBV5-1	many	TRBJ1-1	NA	CASSLEARRMNTEAFF	TGCGCCAGCAGCTTGGAGGCAAGGAGGATGAACACTGAAGCTTTCTTT
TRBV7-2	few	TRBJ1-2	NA	CASSWGARQAIYGYTF	TGTGCCAGCAGCTGGGGGGCTAGACAGGCCATCTATGGCTACACCTTC
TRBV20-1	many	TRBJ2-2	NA	CSAPNAEEEGVVNTGELFF	TGCAGTGCCCCCAACGCGGAGGAGGAGGGAGTAGTAAACACCGGGGAGCTGTTTTTT
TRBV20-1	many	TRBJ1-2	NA	CSARVIRGHPNYGYTF	TGCAGTGCGAGAGTGATAAGGGGACATCCTAACTATGGCTACACCTTC
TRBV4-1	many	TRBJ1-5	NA	CASSLGAGNQPQHF	TGTGCCAGCAGCTTGGGCGCGGGCAATCAGCCCCAGCATTTT
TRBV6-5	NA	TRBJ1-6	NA	CASSYDRPSSYNSPLHF	TGTGCCAGCAGTTACGACAGGCCGAGCTCCTATAATTCACCCCTCCACTTT
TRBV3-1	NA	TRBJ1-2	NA	CASSQDPTARRYGYTF	TGTGCCAGCAGCCAAGATCCGACGGCGAGGCGGTATGGCTACACCTTC
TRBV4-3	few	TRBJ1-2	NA	CASSQDPFGANYGYTF	TGCGCCAGCAGCCAAGACCCATTCGGTGCTAACTATGGCTACACCTTC
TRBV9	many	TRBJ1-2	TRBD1	CASSTRQGSNYGYTF	TGTGCCAGCAGCACCCGACAGGGGTCTAACTATGGCTACACCTTC
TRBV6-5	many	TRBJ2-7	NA	CASSYGGSYEQYF	TGTGCCAGCAGTTACGGGGGCTCCTACGAGCAGTACTTC
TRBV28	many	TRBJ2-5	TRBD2	CASPHSGRYKETQYF	TGTGCCAGCCCACATAGCGGGAGGTATAAAGAGACCCAGTACTTC
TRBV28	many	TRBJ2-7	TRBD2	CASSETGTSGYEQYF	TGTGCCAGCAGTGAGACCGGGACTAGCGGCTACGAGCAGTACTTC
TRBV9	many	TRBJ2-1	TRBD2	CASSVGLAEYNEQFF	TGTGCCAGCAGCGTGGGACTAGCGGAGTACAATGAGCAGTTCTTC
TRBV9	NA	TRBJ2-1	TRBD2	CASSFSGTRNEQFF	TGTGCCAGCTCCTTTAGCGGGACTCGGAATGAGCAGTTCTTC
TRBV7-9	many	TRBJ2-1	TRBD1	CASSANRGQGAYYNEQFF	TGTGCCAGCAGCGCAAATAGGGGACAGGGGGCCTACTACAATGAGCAGTTCTTC
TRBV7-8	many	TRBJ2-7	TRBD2	CASSPPIRLARDEQYF	TGTGCCAGCAGCCCGCCAATTCGACTAGCACGGGACGAGCAGTACTTC
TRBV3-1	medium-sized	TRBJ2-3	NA	CASSQEGVTDTQYF	TGTGCCAGCAGCCAAGAAGGGGTCACAGATACGCAGTATTTT
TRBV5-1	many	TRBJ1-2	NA	CASSLGAGENYGYTF	TGCGCCAGCAGCTTGGGCGCCGGGGAGAACTATGGCTACACCTTC
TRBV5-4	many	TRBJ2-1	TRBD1	CASSQGDSYNEQFF	TGTGCCAGCAGCCAGGGGGACTCCTACAATGAGCAGTTCTTC